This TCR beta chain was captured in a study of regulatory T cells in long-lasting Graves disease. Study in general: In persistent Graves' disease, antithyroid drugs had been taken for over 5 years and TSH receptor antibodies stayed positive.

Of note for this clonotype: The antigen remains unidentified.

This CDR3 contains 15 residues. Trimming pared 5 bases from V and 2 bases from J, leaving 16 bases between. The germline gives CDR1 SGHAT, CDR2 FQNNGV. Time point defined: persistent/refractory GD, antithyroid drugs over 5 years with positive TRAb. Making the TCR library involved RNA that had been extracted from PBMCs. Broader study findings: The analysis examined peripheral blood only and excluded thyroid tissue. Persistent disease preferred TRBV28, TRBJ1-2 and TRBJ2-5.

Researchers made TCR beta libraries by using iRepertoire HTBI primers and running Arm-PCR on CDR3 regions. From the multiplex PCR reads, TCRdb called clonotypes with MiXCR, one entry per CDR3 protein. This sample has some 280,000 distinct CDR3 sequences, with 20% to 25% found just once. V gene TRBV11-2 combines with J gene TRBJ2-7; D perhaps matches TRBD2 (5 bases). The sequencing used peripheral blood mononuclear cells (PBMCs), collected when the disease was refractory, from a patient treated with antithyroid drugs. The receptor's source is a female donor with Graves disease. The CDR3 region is CASSPWSAVPYEQYF. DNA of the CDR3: TGTGCCAGCAGCCCCTGGTCAGCGGTTCCCTACGAGCAGTACTTC.